This T cell receptor beta chain emerged from a study of blood T cell repertoires in COVID-19. Study as a whole: Samples representing acute and convalescent COVID-19 were sourced from the United States, Italy and Spain. T cells, B-cell-depleted T cells, or PBMCs provided the cDNA or gDNA that served as material.

How the authors handled the data: Estimation of nucleated cell counts was performed using reference gene primer amplification. The method was immunoSEQ multiplex PCR; TCRdb's version includes in-frame clones alone and lacks a portion of them. From that table come the V and J calls and clone size; the DNA was used to work out D and trimming. The data hold approximately 110,000 clones, with around 88% observed a single time. Germline CDR1 reads GTSNPN; CDR2 reads SVGIG (reference sequence). Trimming removed 1 base from V and 3 bases from J, with 18 bases in between. This CDR3 has 16 residues. The source is a woman in her forties or fifties with active or convalescent COVID-19. Material: peripheral blood. The V and J genes are TRBV30 and TRBJ1-2; TRBD1 might be the D (5 bases). CDR3 nucleotide sequence: TGTGCCTGGAGTGCGCGCCATAGGGGTGTCGACTATGGCTACACCTTC. Amino acid sequence: CAWSARHRGVDYGYTF.